This T cell receptor (beta chain) stems from a study of cytomegalovirus exposure and HLA in healthy donors. In the study overall: Within an early data release were roughly 90 million unique TCRs drawn from HLA-typed donors.

General study points: It was reported that TCR beta sequences correctly inferred the HLA-A and HLA-B alleles for most subjects. Reported results showed that the classifier diagnosed cytomegalovirus status with high specificity and sensitivity.

PCR was performed using 60 Vbeta and 13 Jbeta primers. Some clones are missing from TCRdb's copy, which holds only in-frame ones; the method was immunoSEQ multiplex PCR. This sample yields tens of thousands of clones, of which around 79% are seen a single time; almost 7.5% belongs to the top ten. About this clone itself: Its cognate antigen is unknown.

The CDR3 is made up of 12 amino acids. Looked up from germline, CDR1 is SQVTM and CDR2 is ANQGSEA. Trimming removed 0 bases from V and 13 bases from J; junction bases left unmatched: 8. This TCR came from a woman aged 25 to 39 in good health and CMV-seropositive. The sequenced sample consisted of PBMCs. The chain employs TRBV29-1 and TRBJ1-2; TRBD1 matches 7 bases. Written as DNA, the CDR3 is TGCAGCGTTGAAGAAGGGGGCGAGGGTTGCACCTTC. The encoded protein is CSVEEGGEGCTF. Full variable domain (outside the CDR3, taken from reference TRBV29-1 and TRBJ1-2): SAVISQKPSRDICQRGTSLTIQCQVDSQVTMMFWYRQQPGQSLTLIATANQGSEATYESGFVIDKFPISRPNLTFSTLTVSNMSPEDSSIYLCSVEEGGEGCTFGSGTRLTVV.